This is a list of T cell receptor beta chains from one sample in a study of blood T cell repertoires in COVID-19. Here immunoSEQ multiplex PCR was the method, and the copy in TCRdb shows in-frame clones only, minus some. The sample lists about 46,000 clones; around 83% were seen once. Sequencing was performed on peripheral blood. The receptors were sampled from a man aged 55-75 years with acute or convalescent COVID-19. The CDR3 runs from the conserved cysteine through the conserved F or W. The D gene is left open where the match is weak. A clone size is listed for some rows: how often the clone was seen (once, few, many), or a class if it is expanded.

V gene	clone size	J gene	D gene	CDR3 DNA	CDR3 protein
TRBV19	NA	TRBJ1-1	NA	TGTGCCAGTAGCCCACGGGGGAGGGACACTGAAGCTTTCTTT	CASSPRGRDTEAFF
TRBV2	NA	TRBJ1-6	TRBD1	TGTGCCAGCGAAGGGGACAGTGGGAATTCACCCCTCCACTTT	CASEGDSGNSPLHF
TRBV5-5	NA	TRBJ1-1	TRBD1	TGTGCCAGCAGCTTGAAAACAGGGGGCTACACTGAAGCTTTCTTT	CASSLKTGGYTEAFF
TRBV4-1	NA	TRBJ2-7	TRBD2	TGCGCCAGCAGCCACCGACTAGCGGGAGGTACCGCCCGCGTCTCCTACGAGCAGTACTTC	CASSHRLAGGTARVSYEQYF
TRBV2	few	TRBJ2-7	TRBD2	TGTGCCAGCAGAGCGGGACTAGCGGGGGCCTACGAGCAGTACTTC	CASRAGLAGAYEQYF
TRBV6-1	NA	TRBJ1-5	TRBD1	TGTGCCAGCAGTGAAGTGGGACAGGGACGTCAGCCCCAGCATTTT	CASSEVGQGRQPQHF
TRBV5-6	once	TRBJ1-1	TRBD1	TGTGCCAGCAGCTTGTACCCGGGGACAGGGTACCCTGAAGCTTTCTTT	CASSLYPGTGYPEAFF
TRBV18	NA	TRBJ2-7	NA	TGTGCCAGCTCACCGCCGGGACTTCCCTACGAGCAGTACTTC	CASSPPGLPYEQYF
TRBV14	NA	TRBJ2-7	TRBD2	TGTGCCAGCAGCTACGGACTAGCGGCGGGCGGCGAGCAGTACTTC	CASSYGLAAGGEQYF
TRBV12-5	NA	TRBJ2-5	TRBD1	TGTGCTAGTGGTTTGGGAGGGACAGGGGGGCAAGAGACCCAGTACTTC	CASGLGGTGGQETQYF
TRBV11-2	NA	TRBJ1-2	NA	TGTGCCAGCAGCCCAGGACTCCCCGGGGCTAACTATGGCTACACCTTC	CASSPGLPGANYGYTF
TRBV19	NA	TRBJ2-2	TRBD1	TGTGCCAGTAGTTTGGGACAGCTAACCGGGGAGCTGTTTTTT	CASSLGQLTGELFF
TRBV19	NA	TRBJ2-3	NA	TGTGCCAGTAGCACATCGACTAGCACAGATACGCAGTATTTT	CASSTSTSTDTQYF
TRBV18	NA	TRBJ1-1	NA	TGTGCCAGCTCACCATACGCGGGCCAGGACACTGAAGCTTTCTTT	CASSPYAGQDTEAFF
TRBV24-1	NA	TRBJ2-1	TRBD2	TGTGCCACCAGTGATCCTAGCGGGAGGGCCAGGGGTGAGCAGTTCTTC	CATSDPSGRARGEQFF
TRBV4-1	NA	TRBJ2-2	TRBD2	TGCGCCAGCAGGCGCCAAGCGGGAGGGCCCTGGACCGGGGAGCTGTTTTTT	CASRRQAGGPWTGELFF
TRBV2	NA	TRBJ1-4	NA	TGTGCCAGCAGTGTTGTCGATGAAAAACTGTTTTTT	CASSVVDEKLFF
TRBV5-1	NA	TRBJ2-1	NA	TGCGCCAGCAGCCCGGGGACATATTACAATGAGCAGTTCTTC	CASSPGTYYNEQFF
TRBV27	NA	TRBJ2-1	TRBD2	TGTGCCAGCAGTAAACTAGCGGGAGATTACAATGAGCAGTTCTTC	CASSKLAGDYNEQFF
TRBV25-1	NA	TRBJ2-3	NA	TGTGCCAGCAGTGAATATCGCCTCGGCGGAGGCACAGATACGCAGTATTTT	CASSEYRLGGGTDTQYF
TRBV18	few	TRBJ2-2	NA	TGTGCCAGCCGTCAGGGATACACCGGGGAGCTGTTTTTT	CASRQGYTGELFF
TRBV29-1	NA	TRBJ1-1	TRBD1	TGCAGCGGGGGACAGGGGGGTCTGAACACTGAAGCTTTCTTT	CSGGQGGLNTEAFF
TRBV19	NA	TRBJ1-4	NA	NA	CASTSDRGIEKLFF
TRBV29-1	NA	TRBJ2-1	TRBD1	TGCAGCGTGGACAGGGGTAGCTCCTACAATGAGCAGTTCTTC	CSVDRGSSYNEQFF
TRBV7-8	NA	TRBJ1-6	TRBD1	TGTGCCAGCAGCCTAGTGGGACAGGGGGGTTCACCCCTCCACTTT	CASSLVGQGGSPLHF
TRBV27	once	TRBJ1-4	TRBD1	TGTGCCAGCAGTTGGACAGGGGAGGGTGAAAAACTGTTTTTT	CASSWTGEGEKLFF
TRBV7-2	NA	TRBJ2-7	TRBD1	TGTGCCAGCAGCTCCCTGAGGTTGACAGGGGGCATCTACGAGCAGTACTTC	CASSSLRLTGGIYEQYF
TRBV10-3	NA	TRBJ2-7	NA	TGTGCCATCAGTGAGTTGGCAGGGCGGCCCCCGGGTCTCCACGAGCAGTACTTC	CAISELAGRPPGLHEQYF
TRBV12-3/TRBV12-4	NA	TRBJ2-5	NA	TGTGCCAGCAGTTTTTGGACAGCCGAGACCCAGTACTTC	CASSFWTAETQYF
TRBV30	NA	TRBJ1-2	TRBD1	TGTGCCTGGCACCGGGACAGGGCAACAGCTAACTATGGCTACACCTTC	CAWHRDRATANYGYTF
TRBV2	few	TRBJ2-3	TRBD2	TGTGCCAGCAGTGAACGGCTAGCGGGAGTGACAGATACGCAGTATTTT	CASSERLAGVTDTQYF
TRBV5-1	NA	TRBJ2-7	NA	TGCGCCAGCAGCTTCGACAGCGTCTACGAGCAGTACTTC	CASSFDSVYEQYF
TRBV6-1	NA	TRBJ1-2	TRBD1	TGTGCCAGCAGTGAAGTGGGACAGGGGGCCGGAGGCTACACCTTC	CASSEVGQGAGGYTF
TRBV19	NA	TRBJ2-7	TRBD2	TGTGCCAGTACCCCGGGACTAGCAGCATCCGAGCAGTACTTC	CASTPGLAASEQYF
TRBV7-9	once	TRBJ1-1	NA	TGTGCCAGCAGCTTAGCGCGGGGGGCGGTGACTGAAGCTTTCTTT	CASSLARGAVTEAFF
TRBV7-9	NA	TRBJ2-3	TRBD2	TGTGCCAGCAGCCCTAGCGGGAGGGGCACAGATACGCAGTATTTT	CASSPSGRGTDTQYF
TRBV18	NA	TRBJ1-5	NA	TGTGCCAGCTCACCGTCACAGGGAAGCAATCAGCCCCAGCATTTT	CASSPSQGSNQPQHF
TRBV7-6	NA	TRBJ1-2	TRBD1	TGTGCCAGCAGCCCAGGGACAGGACCTGCATATGGCTACACCTTC	CASSPGTGPAYGYTF
TRBV28	NA	TRBJ2-1	TRBD1	TGTGCCACCTCGGACAGGGGACATGAGCAGTTCTTC	CATSDRGHEQFF
TRBV9	NA	TRBJ2-3	NA	TGTGCCAGCAATGACGGAGGTAACACAGATACGCAGTATTTT	CASNDGGNTDTQYF
TRBV19	NA	TRBJ1-1	NA	TGTGCCAGTATCCCTTTTATCGGGAGTCCAGCTTTCTTT	CASIPFIGSPAFF
TRBV27	NA	TRBJ1-5	NA	TGTGCCAGCAGTTTAATGGCGGGGGTAAGCAATCAGCCCCAGCATTTT	CASSLMAGVSNQPQHF
TRBV18	NA	TRBJ2-3	NA	TGTGCCAGCTCACCCCCGAATTCAGCAGATACGCAGTATTTT	CASSPPNSADTQYF
TRBV28	NA	TRBJ1-3	TRBD1	TGTGCCAGCAGAGACTATCCGGGACAGGGAAACGGAAACACCATATATTTT	CASRDYPGQGNGNTIYF
TRBV9	NA	TRBJ1-1	NA	TGTGCCAGCAGCGCGGGGGTCGGGGAAAGCACTGAAGCTTTCTTT	CASSAGVGESTEAFF
TRBV28	NA	TRBJ2-1	NA	TGTGCCAGCAGTTTAAGAGCGGATTACAATGAGCAGTTCTTC	CASSLRADYNEQFF
TRBV5-1	once	TRBJ2-1	TRBD1	TGCGCCAGCAGCTTACTGACAGGGGACAATGAGCAGTTCTTC	CASSLLTGDNEQFF
TRBV2	NA	TRBJ2-1	NA	TGTGCCAGCAGTGAGGGGGCAGGGAACTACAATGAGCAGTTCTTC	CASSEGAGNYNEQFF
TRBV19	once	TRBJ1-6	TRBD1	TGTGCCAGTAGCTGGGACAGGGGTGCGAATTCACCCCTCCACTTT	CASSWDRGANSPLHF
TRBV7-2	NA	TRBJ2-1	TRBD2	TGTGCCAGCAGCTCCGTGGGGGGGTTTTACAATGAGCAGTTCTTC	CASSSVGGFYNEQFF
TRBV5-1	NA	TRBJ1-2	TRBD1	TGCGCCAGCAGCTTGACAGGGGTCTATGGCTACACCTTC	CASSLTGVYGYTF
TRBV2	NA	TRBJ1-5	TRBD1	TGTGCCAGCAAACGGACAGGAATTTTCAATCAGCCCCAGCATTTT	CASKRTGIFNQPQHF
TRBV18	NA	TRBJ1-1	TRBD1	TGTGCCAGCTCACCACTTGGGACAGGGGACACTGAAGCTTTCTTT	CASSPLGTGDTEAFF
TRBV5-4	NA	TRBJ1-1	TRBD1	TGTGCCAGCAGCTTGGAGGGGGCGTACACTGAAGCTTTCTTT	CASSLEGAYTEAFF
TRBV28	once	TRBJ2-1	NA	TGTGCCAGCAGTTTCGGCGGGCGGGACTGGTACAATGAGCAGTTCTTC	CASSFGGRDWYNEQFF
TRBV5-4	NA	TRBJ2-3	TRBD2	TGTGCCAGTTTGGCAGCGGGAGAGACAGATACGCAGTATTTT	CASLAAGETDTQYF
TRBV20-1	NA	TRBJ2-7	NA	TGCAGTGCCAAGAGATCCCTCGAGCAGTACTTC	CSAKRSLEQYF
TRBV20-1	NA	TRBJ2-3	TRBD2	TGCAGTGCTAGTAGCGGGATCCCCACAGATACGCAGTATTTT	CSASSGIPTDTQYF
TRBV27	NA	TRBJ1-4	NA	TGTGCCAGCAGTTTCTACAGGGACCTCACTAATGAAAAACTGTTTTTT	CASSFYRDLTNEKLFF
TRBV9	NA	TRBJ2-3	TRBD2	TGTGCCAGCAGCGTAGCTTGGACACCGGGACTAGCGGAAGATACGCAGTATTTT	CASSVAWTPGLAEDTQYF